This entry lists 13 T cell receptor beta chains sequenced from one sample in a study of cytomegalovirus exposure and HLA in healthy donors (dated by TCRdb to the late 2010s). The method behind the library was the immunoSEQ multiplex PCR assay. For the multiplex PCR, a mixture combining 60 forward primers for TCR Vbeta segments and 13 reverse primers for TCR Jbeta segments was used. Here the immuneACCESS table is served through TCRdb, limited to in-frame sequences with V and J called. Missing clones are a known gap in these copies; in checked studies unresolved V genes cover under half, and the rest lacks a known reason. The sample profile shows about 200,000 clones; 65% to 90% of them were found once. The ten largest clones capture more than 1.3% of the sample. The source material was PBMCs. The receptors come from a girl between 5 and 17 years old in good health and CMV-seronegative.

The chain is built from TRBV5-4 and TRBJ2-5; 10 positions agree with TRBD1. CDR1 and CDR2 from the germline V gene are SGHNT and YYREEE (reference sequence). The CDR3 extends over 15 amino acids. Trimming at V came to 5 bases and at J to 4 bases, leaving 8 bases not matched to a gene. This CDR3 is CASSTGTGDVETQYF. The CDR3 DNA reads as TGTGCCAGCAGTACCGGGACAGGGGATGTAGAGACCCAGTACTTC.

This clone was counted a few times. V usage is TRBV6-4 and J usage is TRBJ2-1; 8 bases match TRBD2. Germline trimming cut 3 bases from V and 8 bases from J; bases unmatched to any gene: 9. The CDR3 loop spans 15 amino acids. Germline CDR1 and CDR2: MRHNA and SNTAGT. This CDR3 is CASSETGLGSDEQFF. CDR3 in DNA: TGTGCCAGCAGTGAGACGGGACTAGGGTCGGATGAGCAGTTCTTC.

The chain employs TRBV6-6 and TRBJ2-1; TRBD1 matches 8 bases. Germline trimming cut 7 bases from V and 10 bases from J; bases unmatched to any gene: 15. There are 15 residues in the CDR3. The germline V gene has CDR1 MNHNY and CDR2 SVGAGI (reference sequence). CDR3 DNA sequence: TGTGCCAGCACCGGCCGATCAGGGGGCTTGAGGGAGCAGTTCTTC. Its translation is CASTGRSGGLREQFF.

The chain carries TRBV15 and TRBJ2-1; the match to TRBD1 covers 12 bases. The V gene's germline CDR1 is LNHNV and CDR2 YYDKDF (reference sequence). V was clipped by 0 bases and J by 7 bases; unmatched bases: 13. This CDR3 region has 19 residues. Here the CDR3 reads CATSREFLTPGQGANEQFF. In nucleotides, the CDR3 is TGTGCCACCAGCAGAGAATTCCTTACTCCGGGACAGGGGGCTAATGAGCAGTTCTTC.

This clone was observed a few times. V gene TRBV5-1 combines with J gene TRBJ1-1, with D maybe TRBD1 (6 bases). V lost 4 bases and J lost 3, with 13 bases in between. Germline V gives CDR1 SGHRS, CDR2 YFSETQ. This CDR3 is 14 amino acids long. CDR3 nucleotides: TGCGCCAGCAGCCTAGAACAGGGAGACACTGAAGCTTTCTTT. Encoded protein: CASSLEQGDTEAFF. The entire variable domain, with the rest obtained from reference TRBV5-1 and TRBJ1-1, is as follows: KAGVTQTPRYLIKTRGQQVTLSCSPISGHRSVSWYQQTPGQGLQFLFEYFSETQRNKGNFPGRFSGRQFSNSRSEMNVSTLELGDSALYLCASSLEQGDTEAFFGQGTRLTVV.

This clone was seen once. The V call is TRBV6-1, the J call TRBJ1-1; 7 bases line up with TRBD1. The CDR3 runs to 15 residues. With V trimmed by 6 bases and J by 2 bases, 9 bases remained unmatched. From germline, CDR1 is MNHNS and CDR2 SASEGT. This chain's CDR3 is CASRGQGGINTEAFF. The CDR3 DNA reads as TGTGCCAGCAGAGGTCAGGGGGGTATTAACACTGAAGCTTTCTTT.

The V call is TRBV10-3, the J call TRBJ1-1; D possibly corresponds to TRBD1 (6 bases). The ends were cut back, 8 bases at V and 0 bases at J, with 10 bases in the middle. CDR1 is ENHRY and CDR2 is SYGVKD in the germline V gene. This CDR3 is built from 13 residues. The CDR3 is CAILDSLNTEAFF. Here the CDR3 DNA reads TGTGCCATCCTGGACAGCTTGAACACTGAAGCTTTCTTT.

V and J are TRBV7-3 and TRBJ2-1; the D is unclear. CDR3 length: 12 residues. The germline V and J ends were trimmed by 5 bases and 6 bases, with 8 bases remaining between them. Per the germline V gene, CDR1 is SGHTA and CDR2 is FQGTGA. CDR3 DNA sequence: TGTGCCAGCAGCACGTATAGCAATGAGCAGTTCTTC. It specifies CASSTYSNEQFF.

V and J are TRBV6-5 and TRBJ1-2; D call uncertain. The V gene's germline CDR1 is MNHEY and CDR2 SVGAGI. The CDR3 is 13 residues long. The V gene lost 5 bases and the J gene lost 1 base, with 8 bases spanning the gap. CDR3 loop: CASSRRDNYGYTF. As DNA, the CDR3 is TGTGCCAGCAGTCGACGGGATAACTATGGCTACACCTTC.

This chain joins TRBV18 and TRBJ2-5; D is unresolved. This CDR3 has 13 amino acids. Germline V gene data show CDR1 as KGHSH and CDR2 as LQKENI. Trimming shortened V by 1 base and J by 4 bases, and 7 bases separated the two germline ends. The CDR3 reads CASSPRQSETQYF. CDR3 nucleotide sequence: TGTGCCAGCTCACCACGGCAGTCAGAGACCCAGTACTTC. Together with reference TRBV18 and TRBJ2-5, the CDR3 gives the full variable domain: NAGVMQNPRHLVRRRGQEARLRCSPMKGHSHVYWYRQLPEEGLKFMVYLQKENIIDESGMPKERFSAEFPKEGPSILRIQQVVRGDSAAYFCASSPRQSETQYFGPGTRLLVL.

This chain joins TRBV5-6 and TRBJ2-5; no definite D call. The V gene lost 6 bases and the J gene lost 5 bases, with 17 bases spanning the gap. The length of the CDR3 is 14 residues. CDR1 is SGHDT and CDR2 is YYEEEE in the germline V gene. The CDR3 region is CASTDLAREETQYF. The DNA of the CDR3 is TGTGCCAGCACCGACCTGGCTAGAGAGGAGACCCAGTACTTC.

This clone appeared once. The CDR3 region has the DNA TGTGCCAGCAGCCAATACCGGGTTAAACCACCCCTATCCCTCTACAATGAGCAGTTCTTC. Its translation is CASSQYRVKPPLSLYNEQFF. The gene calls are TRBV7-6 and TRBJ2-1; D unclear. Germline CDR1 is SGHVS and CDR2 is FNYEAQ. The CDR3 covers 20 residues. Trimming removed 5 bases at V and 3 bases at J, with 29 bases between.

This clone came up once. The chain links TRBV9 to TRBJ1-2; 10 bases align to TRBD1. Germline V lookup: CDR1 SGDLS, CDR2 YYNGEE. The trim removed 0 bases at V and 6 bases at J, leaving 2 bases unmatched. The CDR3 consists of 14 residues. The CDR3 region has the DNA TGTGCCAGCAGCGTAGGACAGGGGGCGGATGGCTACACCTTC. It is translated as CASSVGQGADGYTF.